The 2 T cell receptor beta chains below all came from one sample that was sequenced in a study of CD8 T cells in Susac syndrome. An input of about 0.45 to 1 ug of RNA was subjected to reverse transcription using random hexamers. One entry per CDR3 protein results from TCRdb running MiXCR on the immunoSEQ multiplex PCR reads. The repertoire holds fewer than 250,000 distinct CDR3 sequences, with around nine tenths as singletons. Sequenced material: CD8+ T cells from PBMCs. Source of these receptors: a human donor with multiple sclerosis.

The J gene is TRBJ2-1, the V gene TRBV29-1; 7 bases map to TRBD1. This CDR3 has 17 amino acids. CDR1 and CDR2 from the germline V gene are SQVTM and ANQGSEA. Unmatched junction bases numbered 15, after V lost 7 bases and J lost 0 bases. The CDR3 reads CSAQGQFSASSYNEQFF. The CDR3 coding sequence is TGCAGCGCCCAGGGACAGTTTTCAGCGAGCTCCTACAATGAGCAGTTCTTC.

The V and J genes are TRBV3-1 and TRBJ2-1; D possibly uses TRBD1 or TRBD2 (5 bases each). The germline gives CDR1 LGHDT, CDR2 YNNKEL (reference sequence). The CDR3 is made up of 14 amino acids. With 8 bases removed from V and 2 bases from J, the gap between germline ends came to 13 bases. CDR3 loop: CASQRDGPYNEQFF. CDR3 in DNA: TGTGCCAGCCAACGGGACGGACCCTACAATGAGCAGTTCTTC.